What follows are 16 T cell receptor beta chains derived from one specimen sequenced in a study of T-cell reconstitution after alpha-beta-depleted transplantation in children. It was with unique molecular identifiers that the TCRbeta library was prepared. TCRdb re-called the PCR reads through MiXCR, storing one row per CDR3 protein. The sample consists of approximately 980,000 distinct CDR3 sequences, less than 30% of them appearing once. The starting material was PBMCs, mostly from graft donor cells, obtained 360 days after TCRalphabeta/CD19-depleted stem cell transplant. These receptors came from a boy in the first two years of life who had a stem cell transplant for SCID, so the T cells may come from the graft donor.

The chain recombines TRBV10-2 with TRBJ2-2; TRBD1 matches 7 bases. V lost 9 bases and J lost 5; bases outside the gene matches: 15. Germline V gives CDR1 WSHSY, CDR2 SAAADI. CDR3 length equals 16 residues. The CDR3 region has the DNA TGCGCCAGGGCCAGTCACACGGGACAGCTGACCGGGGAGCTGTTTTTT. It is translated as CARASHTGQLTGELFF.

The chain joins TRBV29-1 to TRBJ2-1; perhaps TRBD2 as D (6 bases). Germline CDR1 SQVTM, CDR2 ANQGSEA. Trimming stripped 1 base from V and 9 bases from J, with 16 bases between. The CDR3 runs 14 residues. The CDR3 loop reads CSVEAPTRSGEQFF. CDR3 DNA: TGCAGCGTTGAAGCCCCGACTAGGTCCGGTGAGCAGTTCTTC.

This clonotype was seen a few times. The genes are TRBV7-2 and TRBJ2-1, with a weak D call TRBD2 (6 bases). Germline V gene sequence: CDR1 SGHTA, CDR2 FQGNSA. The V gene lost 3 bases and the J gene lost 3 bases, with 9 bases spanning the gap. The CDR3 loop spans 14 amino acids. DNA of the CDR3: TGTGCCAGCAGCTTCGGGGGACTCTACAATGAGCAGTTCTTC. Translated: CASSFGGLYNEQFF.

V is TRBV20-1 and J is TRBJ2-3; D not certain. V lost 4 bases to trimming and J lost 2 bases, with 4 bases between them. The CDR3 extends over 11 amino acids. In germline, CDR1 is DFQATT, CDR2 SNEGSKA (reference sequence). The DNA of the CDR3 is TGCAGTGCTATTCTCACAGATACGCAGTATTTT. Translating gives CSAILTDTQYF.

This sequence joins TRBV6-1 and TRBJ2-3; D possibly uses TRBD1 or TRBD2 (5 bases each). Germline CDR1 reads MNHNS; CDR2 reads SASEGT. The CDR3 runs 16 residues. The V end lost 7 bases, the J end lost 2 bases, and 19 bases lay between the germline ends. DNA of the CDR3: TGTGCCAGCAAGAGCGGAGGCAGGGCTCACACAGATACGCAGTATTTT. It is translated as CASKSGGRAHTDTQYF.

This chain connects TRBV20-1 to TRBJ2-7, with 10 bases lining up with TRBD1. The V and J ends lost 0 bases and 4 bases, in that order; junction bases with no gene match: 9. CDR1 is DFQATT and CDR2 is SNEGSKA in the germline V gene (reference sequence). CDR3 length: 16 amino acids. The CDR3 spells CSARDWGTGESYEQYF. As DNA, the CDR3 is TGCAGTGCTAGAGATTGGGGGACAGGGGAATCGTACGAGCAGTACTTC.

The chain is built from TRBV19 and TRBJ1-1, with a weak D call TRBD1 (5 bases). CDR1 and CDR2 from the germline V gene are LNHDA and SQIVND (reference sequence). The V end lost 2 bases, the J end lost 3 bases, and 16 bases lay between the germline ends. The CDR3 sequence is 16 residues long. The DNA for the CDR3 is TGTGCCAGTAGTATATCCCCGGGGCAGCCGTACACTGAAGCTTTCTTT. Its translation: CASSISPGQPYTEAFF.

This chain links TRBV6-2 or TRBV6-3 with TRBJ2-6, with 9 bases that match TRBD1. Germline lookup yields CDR1 MNHEY and CDR2 SVGEGT. CDR3 size: 16 residues. V trimming: 6 bases; J trimming: 2 bases; junction bases outside the gene matches: 5. In DNA form, the CDR3 reads TGTGCCAGCAGACCTACAGGGGGCGCTGGGGCCAACGTCCTGACTTTC. Its protein product is CASRPTGGAGANVLTF.

This clonotype was observed a few times. The J gene is TRBJ1-1, the V gene TRBV20-1; D unresolved. Trimming took 3 bases from V and 1 from J, leaving 12 bases between them. The CDR3 covers 14 residues. Germline loops: CDR1 DFQATT, CDR2 SNEGSKA (reference sequence). CDR3 bases: TGCAGTGCTAGCCCAGAGCGGGAGAACACTGAAGCTTTCTTT. Translation gives CSASPERENTEAFF.

The rearrangement links TRBV10-2 to TRBJ2-7, with a tentative D call TRBD1 (5 bases). V was pared by 7 bases and J by 4 bases, with 20 bases between. The CDR3 has 15 residues. Germline V lookup: CDR1 WSHSY, CDR2 SAAADI. CDR3 in DNA: TGCGCCAGCAACCCAGGGCCTTTTAAGGGTTACGAGCAGTACTTC. Translated, it gives CASNPGPFKGYEQYF.

The chain joins TRBV6-5 to TRBJ1-4; tentatively, D is TRBD1 (5 bases). This CDR3 spans 17 amino acids. Germline CDR1 reads MNHEY; CDR2 reads SVGAGI. Trimming took off 0 bases at V and 0 bases at J, with 11 bases between the two ends. CDR3 in DNA: TGTGCCAGCAGTTACTCGTCAGGGACTGCAACTAATGAAAAACTGTTTTTT. It yields the protein CASSYSSGTATNEKLFF.

V gene TRBV29-1 combines with J gene TRBJ1-2; no definite D call. The germline CDR1 and CDR2 sequences are SQVTM and ANQGSEA. V was pared by 7 bases and J by 5 bases, with 11 bases between. This CDR3 contains 11 residues. CDR3 nucleotide sequence: TGCAGCGGGCAATACGGGTATGGCTACACCTTC. Translating it yields CSGQYGYGYTF.

The V gene is TRBV29-1, the J gene TRBJ2-2; no firm D call. CDR1 is SQVTM, CDR2 ANQGSEA, per germline. V lost 4 bases to trimming and J lost 1 base, with 7 bases between them. CDR3 length: 13 residues. The CDR3 DNA sequence: TGCAGCGTTGTTTCGAGGAACACCGGGGAGCTGTTTTTT. It codes for CSVVSRNTGELFF.

This clonotype showed up many times. The genes are TRBV2 and TRBJ2-7; the match to TRBD1 covers 10 bases. The CDR3 length is 15 residues. Germline V gene sequence: CDR1 SNHLY, CDR2 FYNNEI. J was trimmed by 2 bases and V by 4 bases; bases with no gene match: 5. The CDR3 bases are TGTGCCAGCAGTGCTCGGGACAGGGGTCCCTACGAGCAGTACTTC. Its translation: CASSARDRGPYEQYF.

The chain combines TRBV9 with TRBJ2-4; D is undetermined. The CDR3 sequence is 14 residues long. Between the trimmed V and J ends, which lost 0 bases and 3 bases, there was a span of 7 bases. Germline values: CDR1 SGDLS, CDR2 YYNGEE. Written as DNA, the CDR3 is TGTGCCAGCAGCGTAGACCCAGGCAAAAACATTCAGTACTTC. Its protein is CASSVDPGKNIQYF. The full variable domain, rest sourced from reference TRBV9 and TRBJ2-4, is DSGVTQTPKHLITATGQRVTLRCSPRSGDLSVYWYQQSLDQGLQFLIQYYNGEERAKGNILERFSAQQFPDLHSELNLSSLELGDSALYFCASSVDPGKNIQYFGAGTRLSVL.

The chain couples TRBV4-3 to TRBJ2-2, with D possibly matching TRBD1 (5 bases). Germline V gene lookup returns CDR1 LGHNA and CDR2 YSLEER. This CDR3 has 14 amino acids. Trimming removed 1 base from V and 9 bases from J, with 12 bases in between. The CDR3 DNA reads as TGCGCCAGCAGCCAAGGCGCAGGGTGGCGGGAGCTGTTTTTT. This encodes CASSQGAGWRELFF.